The next 19 T cell receptor beta chains were all read from a single sample in a study of cytomegalovirus exposure and HLA in healthy donors. Use of 60 Vbeta and 13 Jbeta primers characterized the PCR. TCRdb's copy holds only in-frame clones and misses some; the assay was immunoSEQ multiplex PCR. This table has over 85,000 clones, roughly 73% appearing once. The sample was PBMCs. The source is a man aged 40-50 years in good health and CMV-seronegative.

Only one count was recorded for this clone. The chain links TRBV4-2 to TRBJ1-2; D is ambiguous. CDR3 length: 16 residues. V was cut by 3 bases and J by 8 bases, with 22 bases left in between. Germline V gene lookup returns CDR1 LGHNA and CDR2 YNFKEQ. CDR3 loop: CASSQNLRDRVGGYTF. CDR3 bases: TGTGCCAGCAGCCAGAACCTCCGGGATAGGGTGGGGGGCTACACCTTC.

J is TRBJ2-5 and V is TRBV29-1; possibly TRBD1 for D (5 bases). Per the germline V gene, CDR1 is SQVTM and CDR2 is ANQGSEA. Trimming shortened V by 6 bases and J by 5 bases, and 16 bases separated the two germline ends. This CDR3 contains 13 residues. The CDR3 reads CSVNFQGYETQYF. CDR3 nucleotides: TGCAGCGTCAACTTCCAGGGTTACGAGACCCAGTACTTC. Full variable domain (rest looked up from reference TRBV29-1 and TRBJ2-5): SAVISQKPSRDICQRGTSLTIQCQVDSQVTMMFWYRQQPGQSLTLIATANQGSEATYESGFVIDKFPISRPNLTFSTLTVSNMSPEDSSIYLCSVNFQGYETQYFGPGTRLLVL.

This clone has only a few counts. The chain links TRBV6-6 to TRBJ1-1; maybe TRBD1 (6 bases). The CDR3 has 16 residues. The ends were cut back, 4 bases at V and 2 bases at J, with 17 bases in the middle. The germline gives CDR1 MNHNY, CDR2 SVGAGI (reference sequence). In DNA form, the CDR3 reads TGTGCCAGCAGTTCCTGGGACAACCCTCTTAACACTGAAGCTTTCTTT. This encodes CASSSWDNPLNTEAFF.

This chain links TRBV5-5 with TRBJ2-2; 8 bases match TRBD1. Germline lookup yields CDR1 SGHKS and CDR2 YYEKEE (reference sequence). Trimming removed 4 bases from V and 6 bases from J; junction bases left unmatched: 11. The CDR3 has 16 amino acids. The CDR3 nucleotides are TGTGCCAGCAGCCGGCAAACAGGGGGTTGGGCCGGGGAGCTGTTTTTT. It specifies CASSRQTGGWAGELFF.

The chain combines TRBV28 with TRBJ1-6, with TRBD1 identical over 8 bases. Germline V gives CDR1 MDHEN, CDR2 SYDVKM. The CDR3 runs to 16 residues. Trimming took 1 base from V and 4 from J; bases not matched to a gene: 3. The CDR3 sequence is CASSLFRTGYNSPLHF. CDR3 bases: TGTGCCAGCAGTTTATTTAGGACAGGGTATAATTCACCCCTCCACTTT.

This clone has just a few counts. J is TRBJ2-1 and V is TRBV7-3; the D gene is possibly TRBD1 (6 bases). The V gene's germline CDR1 is SGHTA and CDR2 FQGTGA. CDR3 size: 14 residues. V gave up 3 bases and J gave up 6 bases, with 12 bases separating them. The CDR3 loop is CASSFRPTGNEQFF. The CDR3 DNA reads TGTGCCAGCAGCTTTCGACCGACAGGCAATGAGCAGTTCTTC.

Regarding this clone: Other DNA sequences in this sample translate to the same CDR3. The gene calls are TRBV7-8 and TRBJ1-5; D remains ambiguous. Trimming removed 0 bases at V and 7 bases at J, with 7 bases between. Germline lookup yields CDR1 SGHVS and CDR2 FQNEAQ. The CDR3 totals 13 residues. Here the CDR3 DNA reads TGTGCCAGCAGCTTAGCGCTAGACCAGCCCCAGCATTTT. It is translated as CASSLALDQPQHF.

The gene calls are TRBV19 and TRBJ2-7; no clear D. The length of the CDR3 is 13 residues. Germline CDR1 reads LNHDA; CDR2 reads SQIVND (reference sequence). V was pared by 6 bases and J by 1 base, with 10 bases between. The CDR3 nucleotides are TGTGCCAGTAGGGTCCGAGGTTCCTACGAGCAGTACTTC. Its translation is CASRVRGSYEQYF.

This clone was recorded at least ten times. The rearrangement joins TRBV12-5 to TRBJ2-3; D is undetermined. The CDR3 spans 16 residues. Germline CDR1 is LGHNT and CDR2 is FRNRAP. V shed 2 bases and J shed 0 bases, with 12 bases lying between them. CDR3 region: CASGLSVETSTDTQYF. The DNA for the CDR3 is TGTGCTAGTGGTTTGTCGGTCGAAACTAGCACAGATACGCAGTATTTT.

The chain links TRBV7-2 to TRBJ1-5, with D hard to call. V was pared by 1 base and J by 6 bases, with 7 bases between. The CDR3 totals 13 residues. The germline V gene encodes CDR1 SGHTA and CDR2 FQGNSA. This chain's CDR3 is CASSLEVRQPQHF. In DNA form, the CDR3 reads TGTGCCAGCAGCTTAGAAGTGCGTCAGCCCCAGCATTTT.

The V and J genes are TRBV7-6 and TRBJ2-3; 8 bases agree with TRBD1. In germline, CDR1 is SGHVS, CDR2 FNYEAQ. The junction had 2 bases not matched to a gene; V was cut back by 3 bases and J by 0 bases. The CDR3 has 15 residues. Here the CDR3 DNA reads TGTGCCAGCAGCTTCAGACAGGGGAGCACAGATACGCAGTATTTT. It encodes CASSFRQGSTDTQYF.

The table lists this clone with a count of one. V gene TRBV5-6 combines with J gene TRBJ2-7; maybe TRBD1 (7 bases). The CDR3 covers 13 residues. V gave up 4 bases and J gave up 4 bases, with 12 bases separating them. Germline V lookup: CDR1 SGHDT, CDR2 YYEEEE. The chain's CDR3 is CASSAGQSYEQYF. The DNA of the CDR3 is TGTGCCAGCAGCGCGGGACAGTCGTACGAGCAGTACTTC.

This clone came up a few times. The chain couples TRBV15 to TRBJ1-2, with TRBD1 identical over 8 bases. V shed 0 bases and J 4 bases; nucleotides not matched to a gene: 10. The CDR3 is 17 residues long. The V gene's germline CDR1 is LNHNV and CDR2 YYDKDF (reference sequence). The CDR3 protein is CATSRDWTGSILYGYTF. DNA for the CDR3: TGTGCCACCAGCAGAGATTGGACAGGGTCGATCCTCTATGGCTACACCTTC.

CDR3 in DNA: TGTGCCAGCAGCTACAATAAGGGGTTCGGAGAGACCCAGTACTTC. It codes for CASSYNKGFGETQYF. The genes are TRBV7-2 and TRBJ2-5; a possible D gene is TRBD1 (5 bases). CDR1 and CDR2 (germline): SGHTA, FQGNSA. V was trimmed by 4 bases and J by 4 bases, leaving 16 bases between them. This CDR3 is 15 amino acids long. The full variable domain, with the rest looked up from reference TRBV7-2 and TRBJ2-5, is GAGVSQSPSNKVTEKGKDVELRCDPISGHTALYWYRQSLGQGLEFLIYFQGNSAPDKSGLPSDRFSAERTGGSVSTLTIQRTQQEDSAVYLCASSYNKGFGETQYFGPGTRLLVL.

The rearrangement links TRBV4-3 to TRBJ2-7, with a tentative D call TRBD1 (5 bases). Germline assignment: CDR1 LGHNA and CDR2 YSLEER. Between the trimmed V and J ends, which lost 4 bases and 2 bases, there was a span of 15 bases. This CDR3 contains 15 residues. The CDR3 is CASSRSADNTYEQYF. DNA for the CDR3: TGCGCCAGCAGCCGGTCCGCGGACAACACCTACGAGCAGTACTTC.

J is TRBJ1-6 and V is TRBV4-1, with 10 bases matching TRBD1. The CDR3 runs to 14 residues. V shed 4 bases, J shed 9 bases, and the junction held 3 bases outside the gene matches. Germline V gene lookup returns CDR1 MGHRA and CDR2 YSYEKL. The CDR3 sequence is CASSPWDRGSPLHF. CDR3 DNA sequence: TGCGCCAGCAGCCCCTGGGACAGGGGTTCACCCCTCCACTTT.

The gene calls are TRBV5-1 and TRBJ2-5; TRBD1 agrees at 8 bases. The CDR3 is made up of 14 amino acids. V lost 5 bases, J lost 5 bases, and 8 bases stayed unmatched. Germline-derived CDR1 and CDR2 are SGHRS and YFSETQ. In DNA, the CDR3 is TGCGCCAGCAGAATAGGACAGGGTGGGGAGACCCAGTACTTC. Its translation: CASRIGQGGETQYF.

The V gene is TRBV5-4, the J gene TRBJ1-1, with 7 bases lining up with TRBD1. CDR3 length equals 14 residues. V was clipped by 5 bases and J by 2 bases; unmatched bases: 6. The germline V gene encodes CDR1 SGHNT and CDR2 YYREEE (reference sequence). CDR3 bases: TGTGCCAGCAGTCCAGGGGGTCCAAACACTGAAGCTTTCTTT. Protein product: CASSPGGPNTEAFF.

This clone was detected many times. V is TRBV7-3 and J is TRBJ2-1; 8 positions agree with TRBD2. The germline V gene has CDR1 SGHTA and CDR2 FQGTGA. The CDR3 covers 13 residues. J lost 10 bases, V lost 5 bases, and 7 bases had no gene match. Here the CDR3 reads CASSETSEGEQFF. In DNA form, the CDR3 reads TGTGCCAGCAGCGAGACTAGCGAGGGCGAGCAGTTCTTC.